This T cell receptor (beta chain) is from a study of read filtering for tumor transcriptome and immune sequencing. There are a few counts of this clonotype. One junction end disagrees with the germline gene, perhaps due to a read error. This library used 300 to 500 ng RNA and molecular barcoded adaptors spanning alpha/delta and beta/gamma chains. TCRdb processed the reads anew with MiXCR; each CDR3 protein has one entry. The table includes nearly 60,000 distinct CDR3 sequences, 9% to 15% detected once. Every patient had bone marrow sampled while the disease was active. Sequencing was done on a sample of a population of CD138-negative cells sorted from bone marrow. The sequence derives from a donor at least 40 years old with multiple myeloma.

CDR3 coding DNA: TGTGCCAGCAGCTCGAATCAGAAAGCCAAAAACACTCAGTACTTC. Its protein product is CASSSNQKAKNTQYF. The J gene is TRBJ2-4, the V gene TRBV12-3 or TRBV12-4; no firm D call. This CDR3 spans 15 amino acids.